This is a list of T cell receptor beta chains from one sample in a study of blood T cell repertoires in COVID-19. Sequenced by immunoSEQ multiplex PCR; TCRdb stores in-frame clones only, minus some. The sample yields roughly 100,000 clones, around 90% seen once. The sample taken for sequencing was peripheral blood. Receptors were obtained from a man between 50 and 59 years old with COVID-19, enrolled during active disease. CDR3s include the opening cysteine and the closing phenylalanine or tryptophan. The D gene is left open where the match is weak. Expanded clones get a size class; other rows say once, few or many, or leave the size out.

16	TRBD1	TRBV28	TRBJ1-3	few	TGTGCCAGCAGTTTAATGGTCAGGGGGCCTGGAAACACCATATATTTT	CASSLMVRGPGNTIYF
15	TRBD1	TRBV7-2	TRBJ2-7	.	TGTGCCAGCAGCTTAGGGGACAGGGGAACCTACGAGCAGTACTTC	CASSLGDRGTYEQYF
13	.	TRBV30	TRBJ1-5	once	TGTGCCTGGACCGGGGGGCCTGGTCAGCCCCAGCATTTT	CAWTGGPGQPQHF
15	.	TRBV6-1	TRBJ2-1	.	TGTGCCAGCAGTGACCTCGGGACAACTTACAATGAGCAGTTCTTC	CASSDLGTTYNEQFF
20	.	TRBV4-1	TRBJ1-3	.	TGCGCCAGCAGCCAGCTACCCGGGGGGCAGGGGACACTCTCTGGAAACACCATATATTTT	CASSQLPGGQGTLSGNTIYF
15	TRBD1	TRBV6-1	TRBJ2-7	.	TGTGCCAGCAGTGAAGGGACAGGGGGCTCCTACGAGCAGTACTTC	CASSEGTGGSYEQYF
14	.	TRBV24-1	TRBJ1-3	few	TGTGCCACCAGTGATCCAGGGTCAGGAAACACCATATATTTT	CATSDPGSGNTIYF
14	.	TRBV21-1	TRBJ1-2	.	TGTGCCAGCAGCACTCAACTAAACGGCTATGGCTACACCTTC	CASSTQLNGYGYTF
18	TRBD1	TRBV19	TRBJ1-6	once	TGTGCCAGTAATTCCCAAGGGGGCTCTAGCTCCTATAATTCACCCCTCCACTTT	CASNSQGGSSSYNSPLHF
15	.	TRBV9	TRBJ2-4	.	TGTGCCAGCAGCGGGGGGAGGATGGCCAAAAACATTCAGTACTTC	CASSGGRMAKNIQYF
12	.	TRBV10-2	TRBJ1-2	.	TGCGCCAGCAGGAGGGATGACTATGGCTACACCTTC	CASRRDDYGYTF
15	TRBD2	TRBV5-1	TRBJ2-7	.	TGCGCCAGCAGCGTGGCTAGCGGGGGGGCCTACGAGCAGTACTTC	CASSVASGGAYEQYF
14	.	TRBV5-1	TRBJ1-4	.	TGCGCCAGCAGCCTTTTGGACAGTAATGAAAAACTGTTTTTT	CASSLLDSNEKLFF
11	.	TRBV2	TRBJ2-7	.	TGTGCCAGCAGTCCAGGGGCGAAGCAGTACTTC	CASSPGAKQYF
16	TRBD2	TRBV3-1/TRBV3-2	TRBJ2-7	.	TGTGCCAGCAGCCCCTCCCCCGGGACTAGCTCTGGAGAGCAGTACTTC	CASSPSPGTSSGEQYF
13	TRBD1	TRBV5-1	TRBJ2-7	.	TGCGCCAGCAGCTTGACAGGGGTCAGCGAGCAGTACTTC	CASSLTGVSEQYF
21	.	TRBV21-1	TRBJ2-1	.	TGTGCCAGCAGCAAAGCGCGGGTAGCGGGGGTCCCCTTACGATCCTACAATGAGCAGTTCTTC	CASSKARVAGVPLRSYNEQFF
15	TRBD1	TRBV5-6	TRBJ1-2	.	TGTGCCAGCAGCCCGTCAGGACAGGGGATGTATGGCTACACCTTC	CASSPSGQGMYGYTF
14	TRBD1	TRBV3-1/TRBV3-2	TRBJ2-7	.	TGTGCCAGCAGCCAGAGACAGGGGATTGGCGAGCAGTACTTC	CASSQRQGIGEQYF
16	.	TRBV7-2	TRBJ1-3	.	TGTGCCAGCAGCTTAGCATCAGTTCCCTCTGGAAACACCATATATTTT	CASSLASVPSGNTIYF
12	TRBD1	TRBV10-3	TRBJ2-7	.	TGTGCCTCAGGACAGGGGGCGGGTGAGCAGTACTTC	CASGQGAGEQYF
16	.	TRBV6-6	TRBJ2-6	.	TGTGCCAGCAGACCGCCAGGGGTGACTGGGGCCAACGTCCTGACTTTC	CASRPPGVTGANVLTF
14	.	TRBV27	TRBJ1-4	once	TGTGCCAGCAGTTTGAGAGGACAGCCCGAAAAACTGTTTTTT	CASSLRGQPEKLFF
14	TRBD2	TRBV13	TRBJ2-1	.	TGTGCCAGCAGCTCCGGGATAGCGGGTAATGAGCAGTTCTTC	CASSSGIAGNEQFF
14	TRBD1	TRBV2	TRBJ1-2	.	TGTGCCAGCAGAGAGACAGGGGGGGGCTATGGCTACACCTTC	CASRETGGGYGYTF
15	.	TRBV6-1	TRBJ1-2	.	TGTGCCAGCAGTGACCGACCAGACAGCATCTATGGCTACACCTTC	CASSDRPDSIYGYTF